Below, 32 T cell receptor beta chains from the same sample are listed, as sequenced in a study of chemoradiotherapy in HPV16-positive cancers. Some clones are missing from TCRdb's copy, which holds only in-frame ones; the method was immunoSEQ multiplex PCR. Here the sample spans about 7,500 clones, about 88% being singletons. This material was obtained from a patient who underwent chemoradiotherapy. The receptors here all came from a human donor with HPV-associated anogenital cancer.

The V gene is TRBV25-1, the J gene TRBJ2-7; D gene uncertain. Germline assignment: CDR1 MGHDK and CDR2 SYGVNS. The CDR3 contains 14 residues. V gave up 5 bases and J gave up 0 bases, with 11 bases separating them. CDR3 DNA sequence: TGTGCCAGCAGTCCTCCACCGAGCTCCTACGAGCAGTACTTC. As protein: CASSPPPSSYEQYF.

This clone was detected once. This chain uses TRBV5-1 with TRBJ2-5; 8 nucleotides align to TRBD2. This CDR3 has 15 amino acids. J lost 5 bases, V lost 4 bases, and 10 bases had no gene match. Germline loops: CDR1 SGHRS, CDR2 YFSETQ. The CDR3 here is CASSDTRPGGETQYF. The CDR3 region has the DNA TGCGCCAGCAGCGACACTAGACCGGGGGGGGAGACCCAGTACTTC.

In the case of this clone: A junction end diverges from the germline sequence, so it may reflect a read error. The chain has TRBV30 and TRBJ2-7; TRBD2 agrees at 10 bases. CDR3 length: 11 residues. Germline-derived CDR1 and CDR2 are GTSNPN and SVGIG (reference sequence). CDR3 sequence: CASGGINEQYF. The CDR3 DNA reads TGCGCTAGCGGGGGAATAAACGAGCAGTACTTC.

There are a few counts of this clone. The J gene is TRBJ1-4, the V gene TRBV15, with D perhaps matching TRBD1 (5 bases). V was pared by 5 bases and J by 4 bases, with 23 bases between. CDR1 is LNHNV and CDR2 is YYDKDF in the germline V gene (reference sequence). This CDR3 is built from 18 residues. The CDR3 spells CATSGNRAGTVVNEKLFF. The CDR3 coding sequence is TGTGCCACCAGCGGAAATAGGGCCGGGACGGTGGTTAATGAAAAACTGTTTTTT.

The chain recombines TRBV5-1 with TRBJ2-1; 9 nucleotides agree with TRBD2. Per germline, CDR1 SGHRS and CDR2 YFSETQ. J was trimmed by 6 bases and V by 4 bases; bases with no gene match: 17. The length of the CDR3 is 18 residues. DNA of the CDR3: TGCGCCAGCAGCCCCCTACGGGTAGCGGGAGTTGAAGTCAATGAGCAGTTCTTC. It encodes CASSPLRVAGVEVNEQFF.

This clone appeared a single time. The rearrangement links TRBV10-2 to TRBJ1-2; a weak D match, TRBD1 (5 bases). The V end was cut by 7 bases, the J end by 7 bases, with 13 bases between. This CDR3 spans 12 amino acids. CDR1 is WSHSY and CDR2 is SAAADI in the germline V gene. The CDR3 loop reads CASTGNERGYTF. The CDR3 nucleotides read TGCGCCAGCACAGGGAATGAGCGTGGCTACACCTTC.

The rearrangement joins TRBV7-2 to TRBJ2-5; TRBD2 aligns across 9 bases. Germline V gene lookup returns CDR1 SGHTA and CDR2 FQGNSA. There are 15 residues in the CDR3. With V trimmed by 5 bases and J by 5 bases, 9 bases remained unmatched. The CDR3 here is CASSAPLAGWETQYF. In DNA form, the CDR3 reads TGTGCCAGCAGCGCACCCCTAGCGGGGTGGGAGACCCAGTACTTC.

The V and J genes are TRBV7-2 and TRBJ1-1; D remains unclear. The CDR3 consists of 14 residues. The V end was cut by 5 bases, the J end by 1 base, with 11 bases between. Germline V gene lookup returns CDR1 SGHTA and CDR2 FQGNSA. This CDR3 is CASSPLVTNTEAFF. The CDR3 region has the DNA TGTGCCAGCAGCCCTTTGGTCACGAACACTGAAGCTTTCTTT. The full variable domain, rest sourced from reference TRBV7-2 and TRBJ1-1, is GAGVSQSPSNKVTEKGKDVELRCDPISGHTALYWYRQSLGQGLEFLIYFQGNSAPDKSGLPSDRFSAERTGGSVSTLTIQRTQQEDSAVYLCASSPLVTNTEAFFGQGTRLTVV.

J is TRBJ2-3 and V is TRBV7-9; D uncertain. The germline gives CDR1 SEHNR, CDR2 FQNEAQ (reference sequence). V dropped 8 bases and J dropped 4 bases, with 7 bases sitting between them. The CDR3 is 11 residues long. The CDR3 sequence is CASGEADTQYF. The CDR3 bases are TGTGCCAGCGGAGAGGCAGATACGCAGTATTTT.

This clone occurred once. V is TRBV5-1 and J is TRBJ1-6, with 7 nucleotides matching TRBD1. This CDR3 is 15 amino acids long. Trimming at V came to 1 base and at J to 5 bases, leaving 3 bases not matched to a gene. Germline V gene sequence: CDR1 SGHRS, CDR2 YFSETQ. DNA for the CDR3: TGCGCCAGCAGCTTGCCCGGGACAGATAATTCACCCCTCCACTTT. This gives the protein CASSLPGTDNSPLHF. Complete variable domain (other parts from reference TRBV5-1 and TRBJ1-6): KAGVTQTPRYLIKTRGQQVTLSCSPISGHRSVSWYQQTPGQGLQFLFEYFSETQRNKGNFPGRFSGRQFSNSRSEMNVSTLELGDSALYLCASSLPGTDNSPLHFGNGTRLTVT.

This clone was counted a single time. CDR3 residues: CASSDKDSVLFSYEQYF. The CDR3 nucleotides are TGTGCCAGCAGTGACAAGGACAGTGTCTTGTTTTCCTACGAGCAGTACTTC. The chain has TRBV2 and TRBJ2-7; possible D gene TRBD1, 6 bases. V lost 3 bases and J lost 1, with 19 bases in between. This CDR3 region has 17 residues. Per germline, CDR1 SNHLY and CDR2 FYNNEI.

The chain is built from TRBV6-4 and TRBJ1-2, with D possibly TRBD1 on 5 matching bases. The ends were cut back, 6 bases at V and 2 bases at J, with 16 bases in the middle. CDR3 length: 15 residues. The germline V gene encodes CDR1 MRHNA and CDR2 SNTAGT. The CDR3 DNA sequence: TGTGCCAGCAGCGTAGAGACGGGGCCAAACTATGGCTACACCTTC. This codes for CASSVETGPNYGYTF.

This sequence joins TRBV27 and TRBJ1-1; D ambiguous. The CDR3 runs to 11 residues. Germline assignment: CDR1 MNHEY and CDR2 SMNVEV (reference sequence). V was trimmed by 3 bases and J by 8 bases, leaving 7 bases between them. CDR3: CASSLGQEAFF. The CDR3 DNA sequence: TGTGCCAGCAGTTTGGGTCAGGAAGCTTTCTTT.

To note about this clone: Germline is not matched at one junction end, which may reflect a read error. This chain joins TRBV6-1 and TRBJ1-4; D call uncertain. CDR1 is MNHNS and CDR2 is SASEGT in the germline V gene. The CDR3 extends over 12 amino acids. The CDR3 is CTSSEVGRFLFF. In DNA form, the CDR3 reads TGTACCAGCAGTGAAGTTGGAAGGTTCCTGTTTTTT.

A single count supports this clone. V usage is TRBV11-3 and J usage is TRBJ2-5, with TRBD2 matching over 11 bases. This CDR3 region has 16 residues. The J segment lost 5 bases and the V segment lost 4 bases, leaving 9 bases of the junction unmatched. Per the germline V gene, CDR1 is SGHNT and CDR2 is YENEEA. CDR3 nucleotide sequence: TGTGCCAGCAGCTACATAGCGGGGGGGCCAGGGGAGACCCAGTACTTC. It specifies CASSYIAGGPGETQYF.

This chain links TRBV7-9 with TRBJ2-7; D is possibly TRBD1 (6 bases). Germline V gene data show CDR1 as SEHNR and CDR2 as FQNEAQ (reference sequence). The CDR3 loop spans 14 amino acids. Trimming removed 4 bases from V and 6 bases from J, with 16 bases in between. The CDR3 bases are TGTGCCAGCAGCTCAGAAACGAGGACAGTCGAGCAGTACTTC. Residues: CASSSETRTVEQYF. Full variable domain (remainder filled in from reference TRBV7-9 and TRBJ2-7): DTGVSQNPRHKITKRGQNVTFRCDPISEHNRLYWYRQTLGQGPEFLTYFQNEAQLEKSRLLSDRFSAERPKGSFSTLEIQRTEQGDSAMYLCASSSETRTVEQYFGPGTRLTVT.

The chain is built from TRBV9 and TRBJ1-1; 7 bases map to TRBD1. V was clipped by 4 bases and J by 3 bases; unmatched bases: 12. CDR1 is SGDLS, CDR2 YYNGEE, per germline. CDR3 length: 16 residues. The CDR3 reads CASSPWTGNLDTEAFF. CDR3 in DNA: TGTGCCAGCAGCCCGTGGACAGGTAATTTGGACACTGAAGCTTTCTTT.

V and J are TRBV27 and TRBJ2-3; 10 positions agree with TRBD2. CDR1 MNHEY and CDR2 SMNVEV come from the germline V gene (reference sequence). CDR3 length equals 18 residues. The junction had 21 bases not matched to a gene; V was cut back by 7 bases and J by 8 bases. The CDR3 loop reads CASTMTTTSGVQPPTQYF. The CDR3 DNA follows: TGTGCCAGCACCATGACAACCACTAGCGGGGTCCAACCTCCTACGCAGTATTTT.

This rearrangement joins TRBV6-1 to TRBJ1-2; 10 bases map to TRBD1. The CDR3 is 16 residues long. The junction had 6 bases not matched to a gene; V was cut back by 3 bases and J by 2 bases. The germline V gene has CDR1 MNHNS and CDR2 SASEGT. The CDR3 bases are TGTGCCAGCAGTGAGGGGACAGGGGTCGCAAACTATGGCTACACCTTC. Translated: CASSEGTGVANYGYTF.

This clone came up once. The chain couples TRBV2 to TRBJ2-7; no clear D. V lost 3 bases and J 6 bases, leaving 12 bases between the germline ends. The CDR3 sequence is 13 residues long. Germline V CDR1 and CDR2: SNHLY, FYNNEI. For the CDR3, the DNA is TGTGCCAGCAGTGAGCCCTTTACGATCGAGCAGTACTTC. Translating gives CASSEPFTIEQYF. The full variable domain, rest sourced from reference TRBV2 and TRBJ2-7, is EPEVTQTPSHQVTQMGQEVILRCVPISNHLYFYWYRQILGQKVEFLVSFYNNEISEKSEIFDDQFSVERPDGSNFTLKIRSTKLEDSAMYFCASSEPFTIEQYFGPGTRLTVT.

The V call is TRBV11-2, the J call TRBJ2-7; 11 nucleotides align to TRBD1. The ends lost 1 base at V and 3 bases at J; junction bases unmatched: 5. The CDR3 runs to 16 residues. Germline V CDR1 and CDR2: SGHAT, FQNNGV. For the CDR3, the DNA is TGTGCCAGCAGCTTAGGGGGACAGGGGGTTCGCTACGAGCAGTACTTC. It specifies CASSLGGQGVRYEQYF. The entire variable domain, with the rest obtained from reference TRBV11-2 and TRBJ2-7, is as follows: EAGVAQSPRYKIIEKRQSVAFWCNPISGHATLYWYQQILGQGPKLLIQFQNNGVVDDSQLPKDRFSAERLKGVDSTLKIQPAKLEDSAVYLCASSLGGQGVRYEQYFGPGTRLTVT.

The rearrangement links TRBV9 to TRBJ2-2; D gene uncertain. Germline V gene data show CDR1 as SGDLS and CDR2 as YYNGEE. The CDR3 runs to 15 residues. V was cut by 0 bases and J by 2 bases, with 8 bases left in between. CDR3 sequence reads: CASSVGGTNTGELFF. DNA for the CDR3: TGTGCCAGCAGCGTAGGTGGCACCAACACCGGGGAGCTGTTTTTT. The full variable domain, with the rest looked up from reference TRBV9 and TRBJ2-2, is DSGVTQTPKHLITATGQRVTLRCSPRSGDLSVYWYQQSLDQGLQFLIQYYNGEERAKGNILERFSAQQFPDLHSELNLSSLELGDSALYFCASSVGGTNTGELFFGEGSRLTVL.

This sequence joins TRBV7-9 and TRBJ2-1, with no clear D. This CDR3 contains 14 residues. The V gene's germline CDR1 is SEHNR and CDR2 FQNEAQ (reference sequence). V lost 2 bases and J 6 bases, leaving 11 bases between the germline ends. CDR3: CASSLNDGFNEQFF. The CDR3 DNA reads as TGTGCCAGCAGCTTAAATGACGGGTTCAATGAGCAGTTCTTC.

V usage is TRBV6-1 and J usage is TRBJ2-7; TRBD2 aligns across 12 bases. The CDR3 runs to 19 residues. V shed 4 bases, J shed 3 bases, and the junction held 16 bases outside the gene matches. The germline CDR1 and CDR2 sequences are MNHNS and SASEGT. The CDR3 loop reads CASSGRLAGVGPGDYEQYF. Written as DNA, the CDR3 is TGTGCCAGCAGTGGCCGACTAGCGGGAGTTGGGCCGGGGGACTACGAGCAGTACTTC.

The V and J genes are TRBV19 and TRBJ1-1; no firm D call. Trimming took off 0 bases at V and 1 base at J, with 3 bases between the two ends. Germline-derived CDR1 and CDR2 are LNHDA and SQIVND (reference sequence). The CDR3 consists of 13 residues. The CDR3 reads CASSIDPNTEAFF. DNA of the CDR3: TGTGCCAGTAGTATAGACCCGAACACTGAAGCTTTCTTT.

This chain links TRBV14 with TRBJ1-5; no definite D call. The CDR3 sequence is 14 residues long. With 3 bases removed from V and 4 bases from J, the gap between germline ends came to 10 bases. Germline-derived CDR1 and CDR2 are SGHDN and FVKESK. The CDR3 region is CASSQPGRNQPQHF. The CDR3, as DNA: TGTGCCAGCAGCCAGCCAGGCCGAAATCAGCCCCAGCATTTT.

The chain links TRBV5-1 to TRBJ2-2; TRBD1 might be the D (5 bases). CDR3 length equals 16 residues. In germline, CDR1 is SGHRS, CDR2 YFSETQ. V was shortened by 0 bases and J by 4 bases, with 13 bases between the two germline ends. CDR3 amino acids: CASSLVPRVGTGELFF. Here the CDR3 DNA reads TGCGCCAGCAGCTTGGTCCCCAGGGTTGGCACCGGGGAGCTGTTTTTT.

The CDR3 DNA sequence: TGTGCCAGCAGTGAAGGCACCTACGAGCAGTACTTC. Translated: CASSEGTYEQYF. V and J are TRBV2 and TRBJ2-7; D is unclear. This CDR3 has 12 residues. Trimming pared 1 base from V and 2 bases from J, leaving 3 bases between. The germline V gene encodes CDR1 SNHLY and CDR2 FYNNEI.

This clone has just one count. The rearrangement uses TRBV27 and TRBJ1-3, with 7 bases identical to TRBD1. With V trimmed by 6 bases and J by 3 bases, 11 bases remained unmatched. The CDR3 sequence is 16 residues long. Germline values: CDR1 MNHEY, CDR2 SMNVEV (reference sequence). DNA of the CDR3: TGTGCCAGCAGCTCCCACTTGACAGGGCGTGGAAACACCATATATTTT. It yields the protein CASSSHLTGRGNTIYF.

The chain combines TRBV19 with TRBJ1-6; no reliable D call. The CDR3 is 14 residues long. Per the germline V gene, CDR1 is LNHDA and CDR2 is SQIVND (reference sequence). Trimming took 3 bases from V and 7 from J, leaving 10 bases between them. The CDR3 region has the DNA TGTGCCAGTAGTATTCGGGCGGAGAATTCACCCCTCCACTTT. Its protein is CASSIRAENSPLHF.

The chain is built from TRBV10-3 and TRBJ2-3; D possibly matches TRBD1 or TRBD2 (5 bases each). V was shortened by 6 bases and J by 0 bases, with 16 bases between the two germline ends. CDR1 is ENHRY and CDR2 is SYGVKD in the germline V gene. The CDR3 has 16 residues. CDR3 residues: CAIRGERRPSTDTQYF. The CDR3 DNA is TGTGCCATCAGGGGGGAACGGCGACCTAGCACAGATACGCAGTATTTT.

This clone was picked up a small number of times. V usage is TRBV5-1 and J usage is TRBJ1-1; D is perhaps TRBD1 (5 bases). V lost 0 bases, J lost 5 bases, and 14 bases lay in between. Germline loops: CDR1 SGHRS, CDR2 YFSETQ. The CDR3 loop spans 15 amino acids. The CDR3 spells CASSLAGGARTEAFF. CDR3 nucleotides: TGCGCCAGCAGCTTGGCTGGGGGAGCGCGGACTGAAGCTTTCTTT.